This T cell receptor beta chain was profiled in a study of cytomegalovirus exposure and HLA in healthy donors. Germline V gives CDR1 MGHDK, CDR2 SYGVNS. The CDR3 contains 16 residues. The J segment lost 3 bases and the V segment lost 3 bases, leaving 8 bases of the junction unmatched. TCRdb's table, derived via immunoSEQ multiplex PCR, lists solely in-frame clones and lacks some. The sample shows about 110,000 clones, almost 90% of them seen only once. What was sequenced was PBMCs. This TCR was sampled from a woman under 30 in good health and CMV-seronegative. The rearrangement joins TRBV25-1 to TRBJ2-1; 7 positions agree with TRBD2. CDR3 bases: TGTGCCAGCAGTGACCCCCGGGGGGACGTCTACAATGAGCAGTTCTTC. Its protein product is CASSDPRGDVYNEQFF.